The subject of this entry is one T cell receptor beta chain. Its specificity is not known. The V gene's germline CDR1 is LGHNA and CDR2 YSLEER. V lost 0 bases and J lost 4; bases outside the gene matches: 1. CDR3 size: 14 residues. For TCR, cDNA came from 5'RACE template switching, which added a universal primer site and UMIs. One entry per CDR3 protein, called by TCRdb with MiXCR from the 5' RACE reads. The sample lists hundreds of thousands of distinct CDR3 sequences; roughly 14% were seen once. The data derive from a study of T cells after yellow fever vaccination. Broader study findings: Contamination of FACS-sorted repertoires by abundant clonotypes from the bulk population could occur. Most primary-vaccination clones reappeared after the booster (just under 98% CD4, roughly 90% CD8).

The J gene is TRBJ2-7, the V gene TRBV4-3; 9 bases fit TRBD2. The sequencing used PBMCs, collected on the day of the yellow fever booster vaccination. The source of this sequence is a man in his thirties or forties who received the YFV17D yellow fever vaccine. This chain's CDR3 is CASSQDTSGYEQYF. DNA of the CDR3: TGCGCCAGCAGCCAAGATACTAGCGGGTACGAGCAGTACTTC.